This entry lists 11 T cell receptor beta chains sequenced from one sample in a study of OX40 agonist ivuxolimab in advanced cancers. Clones were sequenced by immunoSEQ multiplex PCR, and TCRdb holds only the in-frame ones, with some missing. The sample lists approximately 31,000 clones, 89% occurring once. Specimen: CD4+ or CD8+ T cells sorted from blood, collected in a trial of the OX40 agonist ivuxolimab. These receptors were collected from an adult with an advanced solid tumor such as melanoma, head and neck, liver or kidney cancer.

This clone was observed a single time. The rearrangement uses TRBV30 and TRBJ1-1; D ambiguous. This CDR3 comprises 13 residues. Germline CDR1 is GTSNPN and CDR2 is SVGIG (reference sequence). V was pared by 0 bases and J by 1 base, with 6 bases between. For the CDR3, the DNA is TGTGCCTGGAGTGTATGGGGGAACACTGAAGCTTTCTTT. This translates into CAWSVWGNTEAFF.

The rearrangement links TRBV4-2 to TRBJ1-2; a possible D gene is TRBD1 (5 bases). The germline V gene has CDR1 LGHNA and CDR2 YNFKEQ. Trimming shortened V by 0 bases and J by 4 bases, and 18 bases separated the two germline ends. The CDR3 is 17 amino acids. This chain's CDR3 is CASSQDGGVRVGYGYTF. DNA for the CDR3: TGTGCCAGCAGCCAAGATGGGGGAGTTAGGGTGGGCTATGGCTACACCTTC.

The chain couples TRBV5-6 to TRBJ2-4, with unresolved D. The CDR3 is 13 residues long. V shed 0 bases and J shed 8 bases, with 9 bases lying between them. CDR1 SGHDT and CDR2 YYEEEE come from the germline V gene. The CDR3 sequence: CASSLEQYDIQYF. The CDR3 DNA is TGTGCCAGCAGCTTGGAACAGTATGACATTCAGTACTTC.

J is TRBJ2-7 and V is TRBV28; no firm D call. CDR1 is MDHEN and CDR2 is SYDVKM in the germline V gene. The CDR3 sequence is 11 residues long. Trimming cost V 6 bases and J 3 bases, with 6 bases left between them. CDR3 region: CASRRHYEQYF. The CDR3 DNA reads TGTGCCAGCAGACGCCACTACGAGCAGTACTTC. Using reference TRBV28 and TRBJ2-7 for the parts outside the CDR3, the full variable domain is DVKVTQSSRYLVKRTGEKVFLECVQDMDHENMFWYRQDPGLGLRLIYFSYDVKMKEKGDIPEGYSVSREKKERFSLILESASTNQTSMYLCASRRHYEQYFGPGTRLTVT.

The chain couples TRBV19 to TRBJ2-7; 11 nucleotides align to TRBD1. The CDR3 runs 14 residues. Germline-derived CDR1 and CDR2 are LNHDA and SQIVND (reference sequence). Unmatched junction bases numbered 3, after V lost 5 bases and J lost 3 bases. This chain's CDR3 is CASSAGTGGYEQYF. CDR3 coding DNA: TGTGCCAGTAGTGCCGGGACAGGGGGCTACGAGCAGTACTTC.

The chain joins TRBV28 to TRBJ1-1; no clear D. The germline V gene has CDR1 MDHEN and CDR2 SYDVKM. Trimming took off 3 bases at V and 0 bases at J, with 11 bases between the two ends. The CDR3 is made up of 15 amino acids. The CDR3: CASSLTVNVNTEAFF. The CDR3 bases are TGTGCCAGCAGTTTGACGGTGAATGTGAACACTGAAGCTTTCTTT.

The V and J genes are TRBV5-6 and TRBJ2-2; possible D gene TRBD1, 5 bases. Germline CDR1 and CDR2: SGHDT and YYEEEE. V was trimmed by 2 bases and J by 4 bases, leaving 9 bases between them. The CDR3 spans 14 residues. The CDR3 here is CASSFGAPTGELFF. Written as DNA, the CDR3 is TGTGCCAGCAGCTTTGGGGCACCCACCGGGGAGCTGTTTTTT.

The CDR3 DNA is TGCGCCAGCAGCCATGCGGGGGGCACTGAAGCTTTCTTT. Its protein product is CASSHAGGTEAFF. The J gene is TRBJ1-1, the V gene TRBV4-1; tentative D call: TRBD1 (5 bases). The length of the CDR3 is 13 residues. The germline CDR1 and CDR2 sequences are MGHRA and YSYEKL. Trimming stripped 3 bases from V and 4 bases from J, with 9 bases between.

The chain carries TRBV2 and TRBJ2-7; 8 bases map to TRBD1. Trimming removed 6 bases from V and 3 bases from J; junction bases left unmatched: 4. From germline, CDR1 is SNHLY and CDR2 FYNNEI. The CDR3 is made up of 13 amino acids. Written as DNA, the CDR3 is TGTGCCAGCAGCGGAGGACAGGGCTACGAGCAGTACTTC. The encoded protein is CASSGGQGYEQYF.

The chain recombines TRBV19 with TRBJ2-7, with D possibly TRBD2 on 6 matching bases. The CDR3 has 16 amino acids. Trimming stripped 6 bases from V and 0 bases from J, with 18 bases between. Germline loops: CDR1 LNHDA, CDR2 SQIVND (reference sequence). The CDR3 DNA reads TGTGCCAGTAGCGCGGGACCGAAAATAAACTCCTACGAGCAGTACTTC. Protein product: CASSAGPKINSYEQYF.

The chain links TRBV6-5 to TRBJ2-1, with 7 positions matching TRBD2. The germline gives CDR1 MNHEY, CDR2 SVGAGI. The CDR3 is 13 amino acids. With V trimmed by 4 bases and J by 7 bases, 4 bases remained unmatched. The CDR3 coding sequence is TGTGCCAGCAGTTCGACTAGCCGGAATGAGCAGTTCTTC. This translates into CASSSTSRNEQFF.